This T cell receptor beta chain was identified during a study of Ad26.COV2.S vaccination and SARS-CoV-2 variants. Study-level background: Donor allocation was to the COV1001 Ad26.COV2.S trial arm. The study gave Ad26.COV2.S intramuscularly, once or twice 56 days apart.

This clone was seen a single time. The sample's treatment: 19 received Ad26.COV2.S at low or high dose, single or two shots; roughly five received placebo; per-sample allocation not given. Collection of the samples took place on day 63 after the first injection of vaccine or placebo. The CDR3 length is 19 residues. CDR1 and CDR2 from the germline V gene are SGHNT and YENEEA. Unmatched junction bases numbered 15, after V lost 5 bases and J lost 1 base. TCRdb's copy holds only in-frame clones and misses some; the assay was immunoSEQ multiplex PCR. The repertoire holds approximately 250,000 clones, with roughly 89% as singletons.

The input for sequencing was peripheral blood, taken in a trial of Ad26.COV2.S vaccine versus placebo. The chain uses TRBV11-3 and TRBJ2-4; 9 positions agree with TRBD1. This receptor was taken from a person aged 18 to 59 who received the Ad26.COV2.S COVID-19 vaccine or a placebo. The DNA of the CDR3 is TGTGCCAGCAGCCCGGGGGGACAGGGCGCAGGTTTGGCCAAAAACATTCAGTACTTC. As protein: CASSPGGQGAGLAKNIQYF.